The T cell receptor (beta chain) under discussion was sequenced for a study of blood T cell repertoires in COVID-19. Across the study: Collection of acute and convalescent COVID-19 samples took place in the United States, Italy and Spain. Sample material is recorded as cDNA or gDNA derived from T cells, B-cell-depleted T cells, or PBMCs.

Seattle enrolled patients during active infection and tracked them longitudinally. Original processing methods: Quantification of nucleated cells was approximated via reference gene primer amplification. Repertoires were generated with immunoSEQ multiplex PCR, while TCRdb's copy carries only in-frame clones and drops some. D and trimming come from the DNA, and the V and J calls and clone size come from that table. The sample holds approximately 140,000 clones; less than 90% are singletons and the top ten take over 2%. Sequencing was done on a sample of peripheral blood. The clonotype comes from a human donor with COVID-19, enrolled during active disease. The donor label of this sample is uncertain.

CDR3: CASSPTGTGSPLHF. As DNA, the CDR3 is TGCGCCAGCAGCCCGACAGGGACAGGATCACCCCTCCACTTT. The chain has TRBV10-1 and TRBJ1-6; 8 nucleotides match TRBD1. The CDR3 is 14 residues long. The ends lost 6 bases at V and 10 bases at J; junction bases unmatched: 8. Germline V gene data show CDR1 as WNHNN and CDR2 as SYGVQD (reference sequence).